Included here is one T cell receptor (beta chain) sequence, with context. What it binds is unknown. The PCR had 60 Vbeta and 13 Jbeta primers. Profiled with immunoSEQ multiplex PCR; TCRdb holds only in-frame clones, not every one. The sample shows 150,000 to 200,000 clones, about 88% of them seen only once. The entry originates in a study of cytomegalovirus exposure and HLA in healthy donors. The CDR3 runs to 15 residues. J was trimmed by 6 bases and V by 7 bases; bases with no gene match: 5. Germline V gene sequence: CDR1 SGHRS, CDR2 YFSETQ. Among the donors, all were healthy bone marrow donors. Findings of the study overall: Later analysis identified a missense DCLRE1C variant that was linked to TCR beta V- and J-gene trimming.

The chain has TRBV5-1 and TRBJ2-1, with TRBD2 matching 15 bases. Specimen: PBMCs. The receptor's source is a woman aged 18-29 years in good health and CMV-seronegative. The CDR3: CASGGTSGRFNEQFF. CDR3 coding DNA: TGCGCCAGCGGTGGGACTAGCGGGAGGTTCAATGAGCAGTTCTTC.